The 27 T cell receptor beta chains presented below share a single source sample, sequenced in a study of beta chain features in type 1 diabetes. Every isolated RNA sample was fully reverse transcribed, so sequencing captured expressed TCRB transcripts. Data came from immunoSEQ multiplex PCR; TCRdb stores just in-frame clones and leaves some out. The table lists more than 300,000 clones, about 12% of them singletons. These receptors lack a known antigen. Study-level points and caveats: A moderate, significant TCRB CDR3 shortening appeared in type 1 diabetes across four CD4+ subsets.

Sequencing input: naive CD4+ T cells from blood. The receptors here all came from a young woman with type 1 diabetes.

This clone has just a few counts. V gene TRBV11-2 combines with J gene TRBJ2-7; the D is unclear. The CDR3 has 13 residues. CDR1 and CDR2 (germline): SGHAT, FQNNGV. V was cut by 0 bases and J by 3 bases, with 6 bases left in between. The CDR3 sequence: CASSLDPSYEQYF. The CDR3 nucleotides read TGTGCCAGCAGCTTAGATCCTAGCTACGAGCAGTACTTC.

In regard to this clone: Other DNA sequences in this specimen translate into the identical CDR3. The chain has TRBV6-5 and TRBJ2-7, with D maybe TRBD2 (6 bases). In germline, CDR1 is MNHEY, CDR2 SVGAGI. The germline V and J ends were trimmed by 3 bases and 6 bases, with 9 bases remaining between them. The CDR3 spans 12 residues. The CDR3 region is CASSYWGGEQYF. The CDR3 region has the DNA TGTGCCAGCAGTTATTGGGGAGGCGAGCAGTACTTC.

This rearrangement joins TRBV5-1 to TRBJ1-1; 7 positions match TRBD1. This CDR3 contains 15 residues. CDR1 is SGHRS and CDR2 is YFSETQ in the germline V gene. Germline trimming cut 1 base from V and 7 bases from J; bases unmatched to any gene: 10. The CDR3: CASSLTGQEGIEAFF. CDR3 DNA: TGCGCCAGCAGCTTGACCGGACAGGAAGGGATTGAAGCTTTCTTT.

This clone was detected only a few times. The chain couples TRBV4-3 to TRBJ2-3; 9 bases agree with TRBD2. V shed 0 bases and J 4 bases; nucleotides not matched to a gene: 5. Looked up from germline, CDR1 is LGHNA and CDR2 is YSLEER. The CDR3 is made up of 16 amino acids. The CDR3 loop is CASSQEWGGGADTQYF. The DNA for the CDR3 is TGCGCCAGCAGCCAAGAATGGGGCGGGGGGGCAGATACGCAGTATTTT.

As DNA, the CDR3 is TGTGCCAGCAGCGCAACGACAGGGGGGCACACCGGGGAGCTGTTTTTT. This gives the protein CASSATTGGHTGELFF. The V gene is TRBV7-3, the J gene TRBJ2-2, with 9 nucleotides matching TRBD1. CDR1 and CDR2 (germline): SGHTA, FQGTGA. This CDR3 has 16 amino acids. V dropped 5 bases and J dropped 3; count of bases not matched to a gene: 7.

CDR3 coding DNA: TGTGCCAGCAGCTTAGGTTCTCTTGTTAATGAAAAACTGTTTTTT. It is translated as CASSLGSLVNEKLFF. The gene calls are TRBV7-9 and TRBJ1-4, with D unclear. The V and J ends lost 1 base and 4 bases respectively, with 10 bases between them. The CDR3 covers 15 residues. Germline V gene lookup returns CDR1 SEHNR and CDR2 FQNEAQ (reference sequence).

Only a few counts were recorded for this clone. The chain couples TRBV7-2 to TRBJ2-7; 11 bases agree with TRBD1. The CDR3 has 15 amino acids. V trimming: 5 bases; J trimming: 7 bases; junction bases outside the gene matches: 10. Germline V CDR1 and CDR2: SGHTA, FQGNSA. CDR3 in DNA: TGTGCCAGCAGCAGAGGACAGGGGGCGCGAGGGGAGCAGTACTTC. Amino acid sequence: CASSRGQGARGEQYF.

This clone has more than one count but fewer than ten. J is TRBJ1-5 and V is TRBV6-6, with 10 nucleotides matching TRBD1. Per germline, CDR1 MNHNY and CDR2 SVGAGI (reference sequence). Trimming at V came to 5 bases and at J to 7 bases, leaving 11 bases not matched to a gene. The CDR3 spans 16 residues. This CDR3 reads CASSLPGTGDGQPQHF. CDR3 DNA sequence: TGTGCCAGCAGTCTGCCCGGGACAGGGGACGGCCAGCCCCAGCATTTT.

The genes are TRBV7-9 and TRBJ1-5; 7 bases fit TRBD1. V shed 5 bases, J shed 9 bases, and the junction held 7 bases outside the gene matches. Germline CDR1 SEHNR, CDR2 FQNEAQ (reference sequence). The CDR3 length is 13 residues. The CDR3 spells CASSGDSMRPQHF. Here the CDR3 DNA reads TGTGCCAGCAGCGGGGACAGCATGCGGCCCCAGCATTTT.

This clone appeared a few times. This rearrangement joins TRBV4-1 to TRBJ2-2; 13 bases are shared with TRBD2. This CDR3 is built from 21 residues. Per the germline V gene, CDR1 is MGHRA and CDR2 is YSYEKL. V shed 4 bases, J shed 1 base, and the junction held 15 bases outside the gene matches. As DNA, the CDR3 is TGCGCCAGCAGCCCTAAGCTGACCGGGACTAGCGGGAAACTGAACACCGGGGAGCTGTTTTTT. Translation gives CASSPKLTGTSGKLNTGELFF.

The chain links TRBV7-6 to TRBJ1-1; tentatively, D is TRBD1 (6 bases). Germline V lookup: CDR1 SGHVS, CDR2 FNYEAQ. This CDR3 is 14 amino acids long. V lost 5 bases and J lost 8, with 18 bases in between. For the CDR3, the DNA is TGTGCCAGCAGCAGGGGGGAGGGGGGAGCCGAAGCTTTCTTT. Protein: CASSRGEGGAEAFF.

V usage is TRBV5-1 and J usage is TRBJ2-3; TRBD1 agrees at 8 bases. Trimming cost V 4 bases and J 1 base; bases outside gene matches: 8. The CDR3 consists of 16 residues. Germline CDR1 is SGHRS and CDR2 is YFSETQ. The CDR3 region is CASSHDGTGGTDTQYF. The CDR3 DNA sequence: TGCGCCAGCAGCCATGACGGGACAGGTGGCACAGATACGCAGTATTTT.

This chain connects TRBV10-3 to TRBJ1-1; the D gene is possibly TRBD1 (6 bases). Trimming took 7 bases from V and 3 from J, leaving 15 bases between them. The germline gives CDR1 ENHRY, CDR2 SYGVKD. The CDR3 length is 14 residues. The chain's CDR3 is CAINPTGADTEAFF. The CDR3 region has the DNA TGTGCCATCAATCCGACAGGTGCGGACACTGAAGCTTTCTTT.

This clone showed up just a few times. This chain joins TRBV15 and TRBJ1-1; 8 bases are shared with TRBD1. Germline V gene lookup returns CDR1 LNHNV and CDR2 YYDKDF (reference sequence). CDR3 size: 14 residues. Trimming at V came to 3 bases and at J to 4 bases, leaving 4 bases not matched to a gene. CDR3 coding DNA: TGTGCCACCAGCAGGGACAGGGAGGGCACTGAAGCTTTCTTT. Translating gives CATSRDREGTEAFF.

This clone was found a few times. CDR3 nucleotides: TGTGCCAGCAGCAAAGTTGGCACACAAGAGACCCAGTACTTC. It is translated as CASSKVGTQETQYF. The genes are TRBV21-1 and TRBJ2-5; the DNA was not compared with TRBD1, the D call given in the table. TRBV21-1 has pseudogene status. The CDR3 contains 14 residues.

The V gene is TRBV20-1, the J gene TRBJ1-4; no reliable D call. The CDR3 is made up of 10 amino acids. Trimming took 6 bases from V and 6 from J, leaving 5 bases between them. Germline CDR1 DFQATT, CDR2 SNEGSKA (reference sequence). The CDR3 reads CSALDEKLFF. The CDR3 nucleotides read TGCAGTGCCCTAGATGAAAAACTGTTTTTT.

V is TRBV5-6 and J is TRBJ2-7, with 10 positions matching TRBD1. CDR1 and CDR2 (germline): SGHDT, YYEEEE. V lost 4 bases and J lost 5; bases outside the gene matches: 6. This CDR3 spans 14 amino acids. In DNA, the CDR3 is TGTGCCAGCAGCCGGGACAGGGGCGTTAACGAGCAGTACTTC. Translation gives CASSRDRGVNEQYF.

A few counts support this clone. The V gene is TRBV6-1, the J gene TRBJ1-5, with a tentative D call TRBD1 (5 bases). V was shortened by 6 bases and J by 6 bases, with 12 bases between the two germline ends. Germline loops: CDR1 MNHNS, CDR2 SASEGT. The CDR3 is made up of 13 amino acids. CDR3: CASRPGGVQPQHF. The DNA for the CDR3 is TGTGCCAGCAGACCGGGGGGGGTTCAGCCCCAGCATTTT.

This clone was recorded a few times. The chain is built from TRBV7-2 and TRBJ2-1; 8 bases match TRBD2. With 6 bases clipped from V and 5 bases from J, the junction kept 12 bases outside the gene matches. CDR1 SGHTA and CDR2 FQGNSA come from the germline V gene. CDR3 length: 16 residues. The CDR3 bases are TGTGCCAGCAGTCTCCGTCAGGCGGGGGGCCACAATGAGCAGTTCTTC. Translating it yields CASSLRQAGGHNEQFF.

This clone was detected only a few times. The chain uses TRBV6-5 and TRBJ2-7, with 7 bases matching TRBD1. Germline CDR1 MNHEY, CDR2 SVGAGI. Trimming at V came to 2 bases and at J to 2 bases, leaving 3 bases not matched to a gene. There are 14 residues in the CDR3. CDR3 bases: TGTGCCAGCAGTTACGATGGGACAGCCTACGAGCAGTACTTC. This codes for CASSYDGTAYEQYF.

This clone was counted only a few times. The chain carries TRBV7-9 and TRBJ2-4; TRBD2 agrees at 13 bases. The germline CDR1 and CDR2 sequences are SEHNR and FQNEAQ (reference sequence). The CDR3 has 18 amino acids. The ends lost 3 bases at V and 7 bases at J; junction bases unmatched: 12. Here the CDR3 DNA reads TGTGCCAGCAGCTTGTGGACTAGCGGGAGCGGCGGGGGGAACATTCAGTACTTC. Translation gives CASSLWTSGSGGGNIQYF.

The J gene is TRBJ1-1, the V gene TRBV5-1, with D perhaps TRBD1 (5 bases). The CDR3 runs to 14 residues. Germline V CDR1 and CDR2: SGHRS, YFSETQ. V was shortened by 2 bases and J by 1 base, with 9 bases between the two germline ends. The CDR3 coding sequence is TGCGCCAGCAGCTTACAGGTTACGAACACTGAAGCTTTCTTT. Its translation: CASSLQVTNTEAFF.

The chain recombines TRBV9 with TRBJ2-5, with 7 bases aligning to TRBD1. Germline V gene sequence: CDR1 SGDLS, CDR2 YYNGEE. The CDR3 covers 14 residues. V lost 3 bases, J lost 0 bases, and 2 bases stayed unmatched. The CDR3 bases are TGTGCCAGCAGCGCCGGGACAGACCAAGAGACCCAGTACTTC. Its protein product is CASSAGTDQETQYF.

The V and J genes are TRBV28 and TRBJ2-5, with 9 nucleotides matching TRBD1. Germline V gives CDR1 MDHEN, CDR2 SYDVKM. The CDR3 loop spans 17 amino acids. Losses at the gene ends were 5 bases for V and 3 bases for J; bases not matched to a gene: 13. The CDR3 DNA reads as TGTGCCAGCAGTCGCCTCCGACAGGGGGTACTCAAAGAGACCCAGTACTTC. Its protein product is CASSRLRQGVLKETQYF.

This clone was seen a few times. The V gene is TRBV5-1, the J gene TRBJ1-1, with D possibly being TRBD1 (5 bases). V gave up 1 base and J gave up 1 base, with 8 bases separating them. The length of the CDR3 is 14 residues. Germline CDR1 is SGHRS and CDR2 is YFSETQ. The CDR3 sequence is CASSLYGQNTEAFF. CDR3 coding DNA: TGCGCCAGCAGCTTGTACGGACAGAACACTGAAGCTTTCTTT.

This clone was counted only a few times. The J gene is TRBJ2-5, the V gene TRBV10-3, with a weak D call TRBD1 (5 bases). The length of the CDR3 is 13 residues. Germline V gene sequence: CDR1 ENHRY, CDR2 SYGVKD. V was pared by 6 bases and J by 3 bases, with 11 bases between. The CDR3 coding sequence is TGTGCCATCAGCGGACACTCCGAAGAGACCCAGTACTTC. Amino acid sequence: CAISGHSEETQYF.

This chain joins TRBV19 and TRBJ2-1, with 7 positions matching TRBD1. The CDR3 length is 15 residues. The J segment lost 8 bases and the V segment lost 3 bases, leaving 10 bases of the junction unmatched. Germline V lookup: CDR1 LNHDA, CDR2 SQIVND (reference sequence). For the CDR3, the DNA is TGTGCCAGTAGTATTCGAGGGGGCGGCTCTGATGAGCAGTTCTTC. It translates to CASSIRGGGSDEQFF. Looking up the rest from reference TRBV19 and TRBJ2-1 gives the full variable domain: DGGITQSPKYLFRKEGQNVTLSCEQNLNHDAMYWYRQDPGQGLRLIYYSQIVNDFQKGDIAEGYSVSREKKESFPLTVTSAQKNPTAFYLCASSIRGGGSDEQFFGPGTRLTVL.